These 5 T cell receptor beta chains originate from one sample sequenced in a study of response to subunit inactivated influenza vaccine. TCRdb ran MiXCR on the RT-PCR reads and lists one entry per CDR3 protein. The sample holds a few hundred thousand distinct CDR3 sequences, roughly 22% seen once. Sequenced material: PBMCs from blood, taken less than 22 months after vaccination. These receptors were collected from a man in his fifties or sixties who received an inactivated influenza vaccine.

The chain is built from TRBV6-2 or TRBV6-3 and TRBJ2-5, with TRBD2 matching 9 bases. V lost 10 bases and J lost 5; bases outside the gene matches: 14. Germline V CDR1 and CDR2: MNHEY, SVGEGT. CDR3 length: 15 residues. CDR3 in DNA: TGTGCCATCAATAATCCGGGACTAGCATACGAGACCCAGTACTTC. Its translation is CAINNPGLAYETQYF.

This clonotype was picked up one time. The chain joins TRBV27 to TRBJ2-3; D unclear. The germline V gene has CDR1 MNHEY and CDR2 SMNVEV (reference sequence). The CDR3 is 15 amino acids. Trimming pared 1 base from V and 6 bases from J, leaving 14 bases between. The CDR3 protein is CASSLWQGLGDTQYF. The CDR3 region has the DNA TGTGCCAGCAGTTTATGGCAAGGGTTGGGGGATACGCAGTATTTT.

This clonotype was observed a handful of times. V is TRBV20-1 and J is TRBJ2-5; 12 bases agree with TRBD2. This CDR3 contains 12 residues. Germline V CDR1 and CDR2: DFQATT, SNEGSKA (reference sequence). After removal of 5 bases from V and 7 bases from J, the junction contained 2 bases not matched to a gene. For the CDR3, the DNA is TGCAGTGCTTGGACTAGCGGGATGACCCAGTACTTC. This sequence encodes CSAWTSGMTQYF.

The chain joins TRBV12-3 or TRBV12-4 to TRBJ2-5; D not resolved. Between the trimmed V and J ends, which lost 0 bases and 4 bases, there was a span of 6 bases. This CDR3 has 13 amino acids. CDR3 sequence (DNA): TGTGCCAGCAGTTTAGCCAGTACAGAGACCCAGTACTTC. Its protein is CASSLASTETQYF.

This clonotype was observed many times. This sequence joins TRBV9 and TRBJ2-3, with D possibly TRBD2 on 5 matching bases. Germline assignment: CDR1 SGDLS and CDR2 YYNGEE. CDR3 length: 14 amino acids. V lost 3 bases, J lost 3 bases, and 11 bases lay in between. CDR3 DNA: TGTGCCAGCAGCGCTGAGCGGTTGACAGATACGCAGTATTTT. Encoded protein: CASSAERLTDTQYF.